The next 8 T cell receptor beta chains were all read from a single sample in a study of T cell clonality in common variable immunodeficiency. Sequencing used immunoSEQ multiplex PCR; TCRdb keeps in-frame clones, though not all of them. The sample has about 35,000 clones, none seen only once. Sequenced input: peripheral blood mononuclear cells. These receptors all stem from a person between 18 and 75 years old in good health.

This clone was seen at least ten times. The sequence runs out 3 residues before the end of the CDR3; the remainder is reconstructed from the germline J gene. The chain carries TRBV29-1 and TRBJ1-2; D is ambiguous. This CDR3 has 12 amino acids. The V end was cut by 5 bases, the J end by 3 bases, with 10 bases between. From germline, CDR1 is SQVTM and CDR2 ANQGSEA. The CDR3 bases that were read are TGCAGCGTTTCAGACACGGACTATGGC. It is translated as CSVSDTDYG. Given in full, the CDR3 is CSVSDTDYGYTF. The full variable domain, its missing parts supplied by reference TRBV29-1 and TRBJ1-2, is SAVISQKPSRDICQRGTSLTIQCQVDSQVTMMFWYRQQPGQSLTLIATANQGSEATYESGFVIDKFPISRPNLTFSTLTVSNMSPEDSSIYLCSVSDTDYGYTFGSGTRLTVV.

Many counts were recorded for this clone. The DNA ends 3 residues before the CDR3 does, and the rest of the CDR3 is filled in from the germline J gene. The chain uses TRBV18 and TRBJ1-2; D not resolved. CDR1 is KGHSH and CDR2 is LQKENI in the germline V gene. This CDR3 is 13 amino acids long. The CDR3: CASSPSHGQGYTF. CDR3 DNA, as far as it was read: TGTGCCAGCTCACCTAGTCACGGTCAAGGC.

This clone was seen repeatedly, ten times or more. The CDR3 end lies 3 residues beyond the end of the read and is filled in from the germline J gene. This sequence joins TRBV7-2 and TRBJ2-5; 8 bases agree with TRBD2. Germline V gene lookup returns CDR1 SGHTA and CDR2 FQGNSA. This CDR3 has 13 amino acids. Losses at the gene ends were 3 bases for V and 6 bases for J; bases not matched to a gene: 3. This CDR3 reads CASSLGLEKTQYF. The DNA read from the CDR3 is TGTGCCAGCAGCTTGGGACTAGAAAAGACC.

This clone was counted many times. With the read ending 3 residues before the CDR3 end, the germline J gene is used to fill in that end. The V and J genes are TRBV13 and TRBJ2-7; D is possibly TRBD2 (5 bases). V shed 3 bases and J shed 1 base, with 10 bases lying between them. This CDR3 spans 14 amino acids. Germline CDR1 reads PRHDT; CDR2 reads FYEKMQ (reference sequence). The CDR3 protein is CASSFRGLSYEQYF. The CDR3 DNA, read in part, is TGTGCCAGCAGCTTTCGCGGACTTTCCTACGAG.

Ten or more counts support this clone. The read terminates 3 residues ahead of where the CDR3 ends, so the germline J gene completes it. The chain links TRBV7-8 to TRBJ1-1; D uncertain. CDR1 and CDR2 from the germline V gene are SGHVS and FQNEAQ. Trimming left V 1 base short and J 5 bases short, with 8 bases between. CDR3 length equals 13 residues. CDR3 DNA (partial): TGTGCCAGCAGCTTAGTTTCGGGGACTGAA. Its translation: CASSLVSGTE. The entire CDR3 protein reads CASSLVSGTEAFF.

This clone was seen repeatedly, ten times or more. The CDR3 is cut off 3 residues early in the read; its end comes from the germline J gene. The chain combines TRBV7-3 with TRBJ2-3, with TRBD2 matching over 13 bases. CDR3 length: 17 amino acids. Looked up from germline, CDR1 is SGHTA and CDR2 is FQGTGA. V gave up 3 bases and J gave up 3 bases; unmatched junction bases: 6. The sequenced part of the CDR3 DNA is TGTGCCAGCAGCTTTCGGACTAGCGGGAGTGGAACAGATACG. Its protein product is CASSFRTSGSGTDT. The complete CDR3 sequence is CASSFRTSGSGTDTQYF.

This clone has a count of ten or more. Read sequence stops 3 residues before the CDR3 end, and the germline J gene provides the missing end. This sequence joins TRBV19 and TRBJ1-4; D possibly corresponds to TRBD1 (6 bases). The CDR3 runs 14 residues. The V and J ends lost 1 base and 8 bases respectively, with 11 bases between them. The germline V gene encodes CDR1 LNHDA and CDR2 SQIVND (reference sequence). CDR3 bases read: TGTGCCAGTAGTATAGCACAGGGCAAAGAAAAA. Encoded protein: CASSIAQGKEK. From start to end, the CDR3 is CASSIAQGKEKLFF.

This clone was counted many times. The sequenced fragment ends 3 residues before the CDR3 boundary, so the rest is inferred from the germline J gene. The rearrangement links TRBV7-2 to TRBJ2-7; no firm D call. V was clipped by 5 bases and J by 0 bases, with 8 bases between them. CDR1 and CDR2 from the germline V gene are SGHTA and FQGNSA. The CDR3 runs to 13 residues. The covered CDR3 bases are TGTGCCAGCAGCCCGTCCCCCTCCTACGAG. Translating it yields CASSPSPSYE. The whole CDR3 protein reads CASSPSPSYEQYF. The whole variable domain, remainder taken from reference TRBV7-2 and TRBJ2-7, is GAGVSQSPSNKVTEKGKDVELRCDPISGHTALYWYRQSLGQGLEFLIYFQGNSAPDKSGLPSDRFSAERTGGSVSTLTIQRTQQEDSAVYLCASSPSPSYEQYFGPGTRLTVT.